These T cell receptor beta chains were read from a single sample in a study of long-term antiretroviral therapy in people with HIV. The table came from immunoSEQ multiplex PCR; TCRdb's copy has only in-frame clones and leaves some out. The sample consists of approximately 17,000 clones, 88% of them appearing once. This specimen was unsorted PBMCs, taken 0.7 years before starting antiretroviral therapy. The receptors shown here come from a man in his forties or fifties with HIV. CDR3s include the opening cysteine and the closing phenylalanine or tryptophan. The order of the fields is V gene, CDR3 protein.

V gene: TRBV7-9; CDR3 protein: CASSPALAEAFF
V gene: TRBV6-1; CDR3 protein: CASRAWRTGGNEQYF
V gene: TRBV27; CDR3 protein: CASSRRFQETQYF
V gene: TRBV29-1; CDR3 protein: CSVPPASGIYNEQFF
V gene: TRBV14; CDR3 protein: CASSHGWGQGGPDTQYF
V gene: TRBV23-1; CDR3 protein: CASSPRQGVGYTEAFF
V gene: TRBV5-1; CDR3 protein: CASSFSGGSTDTQYF
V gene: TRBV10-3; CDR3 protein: CAISEYRNTIYF
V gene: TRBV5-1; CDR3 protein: CASASDRAYNEQFF
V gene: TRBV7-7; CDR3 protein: CASSFFRDGQPQHF
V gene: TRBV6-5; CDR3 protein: CASSHQNQPQHF
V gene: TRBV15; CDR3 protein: CATSTRAPPDTQYF
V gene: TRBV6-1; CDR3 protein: CASSEGLAASREQYF
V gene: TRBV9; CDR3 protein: CASSAGLAGGDEQFF
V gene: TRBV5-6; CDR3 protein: CASSPAGESSGNTIYF
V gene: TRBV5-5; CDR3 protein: CASSLAGVPTYEQYF
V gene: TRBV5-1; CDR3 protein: CASSRQGGYEQYF
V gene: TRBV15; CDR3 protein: CATSRAPNQPQHF
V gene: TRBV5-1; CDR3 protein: CASSSEGSIAGRYNEQFF
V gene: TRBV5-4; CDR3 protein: CASSLTSDDTDTQYF
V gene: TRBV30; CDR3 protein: CAWTPEERGGRSDTQYF
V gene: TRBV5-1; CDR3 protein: CASQVTGTAETQYF
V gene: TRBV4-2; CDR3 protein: CASSQGNGAGDTQYF
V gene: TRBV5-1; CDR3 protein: CASSGGQGAGGAEAFF
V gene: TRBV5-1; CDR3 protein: CASSLQGGSEKLFF
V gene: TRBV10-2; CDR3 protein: CASGGSRSQHF
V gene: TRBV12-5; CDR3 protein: CASGNGGSHRDTQYF
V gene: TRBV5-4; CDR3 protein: CASSLPGVGTDTQYF
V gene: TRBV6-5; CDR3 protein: CASSLTWDREDEQYF
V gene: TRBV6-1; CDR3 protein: CASLSRVHNEQFF
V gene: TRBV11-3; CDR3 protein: CASSSPGTSGYTGELFF
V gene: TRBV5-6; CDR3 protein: CASSFRTGDKDEQFF
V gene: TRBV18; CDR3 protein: CASSPPGGNTEAFF
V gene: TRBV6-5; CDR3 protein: CASRRAPRGYNEQFF
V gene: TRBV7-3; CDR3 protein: CASSPGSGDYGYTF
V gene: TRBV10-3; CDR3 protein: CAISESGPGWGYTF
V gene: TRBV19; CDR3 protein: CASSISRGETQYF
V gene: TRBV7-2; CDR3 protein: CASSLTPGTDTQYF